A single sample is the source of the 22 T cell receptor beta chains below, sequenced in a study of T cells after yellow fever vaccination. Using its own MiXCR run on the 5' RACE reads, TCRdb lists one record per CDR3 protein. This sample has 400,000 or so distinct CDR3 sequences, with over 5% found just once. The sample was PBMCs, taken 5 days after the yellow fever booster vaccination. The origin of the receptors is a man aged 25-40 years who received the YFV17D yellow fever vaccine.

The chain links TRBV29-1 to TRBJ2-2, with 8 bases identical to TRBD1. The germline gives CDR1 SQVTM, CDR2 ANQGSEA. This CDR3 is 13 amino acids long. Germline trimming cut 7 bases from V and 4 bases from J; bases unmatched to any gene: 5. In nucleotides, the CDR3 is TGCAGCGCTAGTACAGGGGGCACCGGGGAGCTGTTTTTT. Translating it yields CSASTGGTGELFF.

There are many counts of this clonotype. The chain is built from TRBV21-1 and TRBJ2-7; no DNA check was done on the table's D call, TRBD2. TRBV21-1 is a documented pseudogene. The CDR3 is 15 residues long. In DNA form, the CDR3 reads TGTGCCAGCAGCAAGGCAGCGGGAAAGTCGGGCGAGCAGTACTTC. Translation: CASSKAAGKSGEQYF.

This sequence joins TRBV6-2 or TRBV6-3 and TRBJ2-7; the match to TRBD2 covers 9 bases. The CDR3 sequence is 16 residues long. Unmatched junction bases numbered 7, after V lost 3 bases and J lost 1 base. Germline CDR1 MNHEY, CDR2 SVGEGT. DNA of the CDR3: TGTGCCAGCAGTTATCTCTTGACTAGCGGATCCTACGAGCAGTACTTC. It translates to CASSYLLTSGSYEQYF.

In regard to this clonotype: The junction departs from the called germline gene at one end, perhaps through a read error. The chain is built from TRBV20-1 and TRBJ2-1; D might be TRBD2 (6 bases). The CDR3 spans 16 residues. Looked up from germline, CDR1 is DFQATT and CDR2 is SNEGSKA (reference sequence). The CDR3 DNA is TGCTGTGCTAGTCCCCCGCCGGGACTGGTTAAGGATGAGCAGTTCTTC. Translating it yields CCASPPPGLVKDEQFF.

This clonotype came up many times. V is TRBV5-1 and J is TRBJ2-7; TRBD1 agrees at 9 bases. J gave up 5 bases and V 0 bases, and 9 bases lay outside the gene matches. Germline values: CDR1 SGHRS, CDR2 YFSETQ. The CDR3 is 16 amino acids. The CDR3 DNA reads TGCGCCAGCAGCTTGGCCAAGGGACAGGGAGCCCACGAGCAGTACTTC. Its protein product is CASSLAKGQGAHEQYF.

This clonotype came up a few times. At one boundary the junction diverges from the germline segment, which might be a read error. The genes are TRBV7-9 and TRBJ2-1; 9 bases map to TRBD2. Germline CDR1 reads SEHNR; CDR2 reads FQNEAQ (reference sequence). This CDR3 has 15 amino acids. CDR3 bases: TGTGCCAGCAGCCTAGCGGGGCTTGGGGACAATGAGCAGTTCTTC. Amino acid sequence: CASSLAGLGDNEQFF. The full variable domain, completed using reference TRBV7-9 and TRBJ2-1, is DTGVSQNPRHKITKRGQNVTFRCDPISEHNRLYWYRQTLGQGPEFLTYFQNEAQLEKSRLLSDRFSAERPKGSFSTLEIQRTEQGDSAMYLCASSLAGLGDNEQFFGPGTRLTVL.

The V gene is TRBV20-1, the J gene TRBJ2-1; tentative D call: TRBD2 (5 bases). Germline V gives CDR1 DFQATT, CDR2 SNEGSKA (reference sequence). V was trimmed by 6 bases and J by 8 bases, leaving 14 bases between them. This CDR3 is built from 12 residues. CDR3 amino acids: CSAATGSDEQFF. The CDR3 DNA reads as TGCAGTGCCGCGACGGGGAGCGATGAGCAGTTCTTC.

There are many counts of this clonotype. J is TRBJ2-1 and V is TRBV6-2 or TRBV6-3; 10 nucleotides agree with TRBD2. The CDR3 totals 16 residues. V lost 5 bases to trimming and J lost 4 bases; unmatched junction nucleotides: 8. Looked up from germline, CDR1 is MNHEY and CDR2 is SVGEGT. The CDR3 reads CASSPSGRASYNEQFF. CDR3 sequence (DNA): TGTGCCAGCAGTCCGAGCGGGAGGGCCTCGTACAATGAGCAGTTCTTC.

The CDR3 region has the DNA TGTGCCAGCAGACGACAAAGTGCAACTAATGAAAAACTGTTTTTT. This sequence encodes CASRRQSATNEKLFF. The chain recombines TRBV12-3 or TRBV12-4 with TRBJ1-4; D is unclear. V shed 6 bases and J shed 0 bases, with 11 bases lying between them. This CDR3 contains 15 residues.

This chain connects TRBV20-1 to TRBJ2-1; a weak D match, TRBD2 (5 bases). CDR1 is DFQATT and CDR2 is SNEGSKA in the germline V gene (reference sequence). The V gene lost 8 bases and the J gene lost 10 bases, with 33 bases spanning the gap. This CDR3 has 17 amino acids. CDR3 bases: TGCAGTCCCCGCGGAGGCCCCCTTTTTATTAGATCAGACGAGCAGTTCTTC. This encodes CSPRGGPLFIRSDEQFF.

The chain has TRBV5-8 and TRBJ2-6, with D tentatively TRBD2 (5 bases). CDR3 length equals 15 residues. V was cut by 7 bases and J by 3 bases, with 14 bases left in between. Germline CDR1 is SGHTS and CDR2 is YDEGEE. CDR3 sequence (DNA): TGTGCCAGCGGCCCCGGGGTCTATGGGGCCAACGTCCTGACTTTC. Translating gives CASGPGVYGANVLTF.

V usage is TRBV6-1 and J usage is TRBJ2-2, with TRBD2 as a possible D gene (7 bases). Deletions cut 7 bases from V and 2 bases from J, with 11 bases between. Germline V CDR1 and CDR2: MNHNS, SASEGT. CDR3 length: 14 residues. CDR3 amino acids: CASKRGANTGELFF. CDR3 DNA: TGTGCCAGCAAACGGGGGGCCAACACCGGGGAGCTGTTTTTT.

This clonotype was observed a handful of times. The chain combines TRBV20-1 with TRBJ1-1; D perhaps matches TRBD1 (5 bases). This CDR3 contains 13 residues. In germline, CDR1 is DFQATT, CDR2 SNEGSKA (reference sequence). The V and J ends lost 3 bases and 1 base respectively, with 9 bases between them. The CDR3 DNA follows: TGCAGTGCTAGTTTTGGGGGGAACACTGAAGCTTTCTTT. This encodes CSASFGGNTEAFF.

The chain couples TRBV5-1 to TRBJ1-5; tentative D call: TRBD1 (5 bases). V was shortened by 0 bases and J by 3 bases, with 7 bases between the two germline ends. This CDR3 is 14 amino acids long. The germline V gene encodes CDR1 SGHRS and CDR2 YFSETQ. CDR3 coding DNA: TGCGCCAGCAGCTTGGAAGGGGTCAATCAGCCCCAGCATTTT. Translation: CASSLEGVNQPQHF.

The rearrangement uses TRBV18 and TRBJ2-2; 7 positions agree with TRBD1. Germline loops: CDR1 KGHSH, CDR2 LQKENI. This CDR3 is built from 17 residues. The junction had 8 bases not matched to a gene; V was cut back by 3 bases and J by 1 base. CDR3 bases: TGTGCCAGCTCACCCTCATCCGGGACAGTGAACACCGGGGAGCTGTTTTTT. Translating it yields CASSPSSGTVNTGELFF.

This clonotype was detected a few times. The chain is built from TRBV5-6 and TRBJ2-5; TRBD2 aligns across 11 bases. This CDR3 contains 16 residues. The trim removed 2 bases at V and 5 bases at J, leaving 8 bases unmatched. CDR1 is SGHDT and CDR2 is YYEEEE in the germline V gene. Here the CDR3 reads CASSFSSGRFGETQYF. In DNA form, the CDR3 reads TGTGCCAGCAGCTTCTCTAGCGGGAGGTTCGGCGAGACCCAGTACTTC.

The chain links TRBV4-3 to TRBJ1-5, with 11 bases that match TRBD1. With 3 bases clipped from V and 7 bases from J, the junction kept 8 bases outside the gene matches. The CDR3 spans 16 residues. Germline CDR1 and CDR2: LGHNA and YSLEER. The CDR3: CASSQYSGQGVQPQHF. The CDR3 DNA is TGCGCCAGCAGCCAGTACTCGGGACAGGGGGTCCAGCCCCAGCATTTT.

In this sample, this clonotype turned up many times. The rearrangement joins TRBV15 to TRBJ1-6; D is perhaps TRBD1 (5 bases). CDR3 length: 15 amino acids. Germline V CDR1 and CDR2: LNHNV, YYDKDF (reference sequence). V lost 4 bases to trimming and J lost 9 bases, with 16 bases between them. CDR3 sequence: CATSTDPVGGSPLHF. CDR3 coding DNA: TGTGCCACCAGCACCGATCCGGTGGGGGGTTCACCCCTCCACTTT.

In nucleotides, the CDR3 is TGCAGTGCTAGAGATCCTTTAGCCGAGCAGTACTTC. This codes for CSARDPLAEQYF. The chain uses TRBV20-1 and TRBJ2-7; D remains ambiguous. V was pared by 0 bases and J by 6 bases, with 9 bases between. This CDR3 region has 12 residues. Germline V gives CDR1 DFQATT, CDR2 SNEGSKA (reference sequence).

This clonotype was seen more than once but under ten times. This chain links TRBV5-1 with TRBJ1-2, with unresolved D. Trimming took off 4 bases at V and 2 bases at J, with 12 bases between the two ends. The CDR3 covers 14 residues. CDR1 is SGHRS, CDR2 YFSETQ, per germline. The CDR3 is CASSLSRVNYGYTF. The CDR3 DNA is TGCGCCAGCAGCCTGTCGAGGGTGAACTATGGCTACACCTTC.

This clonotype was counted ten times or more. The chain links TRBV11-1 to TRBJ2-1, with no clear D. Looked up from germline, CDR1 is SGHAT and CDR2 is FQDESV (reference sequence). This CDR3 comprises 14 residues. Trimming pared 0 bases from V and 1 base from J, leaving 4 bases between. The CDR3 spells CASSLASSYNEQFF. CDR3 DNA sequence: TGTGCCAGCAGCTTAGCGTCTTCCTACAATGAGCAGTTCTTC.

This clonotype was seen repeatedly, ten times or more. This chain links TRBV6-5 with TRBJ2-1; 11 bases are shared with TRBD2. CDR3 size: 16 residues. The trim removed 4 bases at V and 4 bases at J, leaving 6 bases unmatched. Germline V gives CDR1 MNHEY, CDR2 SVGAGI. CDR3 sequence reads: CASSSLTSGAYNEQFF. The CDR3 DNA sequence: TGTGCCAGCAGTTCTCTGACTAGCGGGGCTTACAATGAGCAGTTCTTC.